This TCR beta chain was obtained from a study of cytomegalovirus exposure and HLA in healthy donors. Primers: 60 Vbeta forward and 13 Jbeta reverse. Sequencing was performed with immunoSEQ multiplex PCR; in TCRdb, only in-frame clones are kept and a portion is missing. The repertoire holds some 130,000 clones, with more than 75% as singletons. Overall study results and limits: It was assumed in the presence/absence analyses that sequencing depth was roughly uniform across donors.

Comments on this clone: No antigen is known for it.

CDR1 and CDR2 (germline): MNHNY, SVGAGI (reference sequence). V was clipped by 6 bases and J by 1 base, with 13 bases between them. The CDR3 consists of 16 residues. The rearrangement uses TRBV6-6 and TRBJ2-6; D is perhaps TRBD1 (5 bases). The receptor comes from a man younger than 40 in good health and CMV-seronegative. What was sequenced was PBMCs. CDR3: CASSAFQGSGANVLTF. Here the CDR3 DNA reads TGTGCCAGCAGCGCCTTCCAGGGTTCTGGGGCCAACGTCCTGACTTTC.